What follows are 27 T cell receptor beta chains derived from one specimen sequenced in a study of regulatory T cells in long-lasting Graves disease. Sample time point: persistent/refractory GD, antithyroid drugs over 5 years with positive TRAb. Researchers made the TCR library from RNA that was extracted from PBMCs. Construction of the TCR beta libraries employed iRepertoire HTBI primers in conjunction with Arm-PCR of CDR3 regions. One entry per CDR3 protein, called by TCRdb with MiXCR from the multiplex PCR reads. The sample holds around 340,000 distinct CDR3 sequences, about 19% seen once. Sequencing was performed on peripheral blood mononuclear cells (PBMCs), taken when the disease was refractory, from a patient treated with antithyroid drugs. The receptor set was obtained from a female donor with Graves disease.

The chain carries TRBV20-1 and TRBJ1-2; TRBD1 matches at 9 bases. The CDR3 has 12 residues. Germline CDR1 DFQATT, CDR2 SNEGSKA (reference sequence). Trimming took 3 bases from V and 7 from J; bases not matched to a gene: 3. CDR3 sequence reads: CSASNRGPGYTF. CDR3 nucleotides: TGCAGTGCTAGTAACAGGGGGCCTGGCTACACCTTC.

This clonotype has just a few counts. V gene TRBV29-1 combines with J gene TRBJ1-2, with D unresolved. The CDR3 extends over 13 amino acids. Germline CDR1 reads SQVTM; CDR2 reads ANQGSEA. The V end lost 0 bases, the J end lost 5 bases, and 10 bases lay between the germline ends. CDR3 nucleotide sequence: TGCAGCGTTGAAGATCCGGGGTTATATGGCTACACCTTC. Its translation is CSVEDPGLYGYTF.

Worth noting for this clonotype: A read error may explain this, as a much larger clone is one base away. The CDR3: CASGLRSSQPQHF. The CDR3 DNA reads as TGTGCTAGTGGTTTGAGAAGCAGTCAGCCCCAGCATTTT. The chain recombines TRBV12-5 with TRBJ1-5; D unresolved. The CDR3 contains 13 residues. Per the germline V gene, CDR1 is LGHNT and CDR2 is FRNRAP.

This clonotype was counted ten times or more. The chain joins TRBV7-9 to TRBJ2-5; TRBD2 agrees at 8 bases. Trimming cost V 0 bases and J 1 base; bases outside gene matches: 4. From germline, CDR1 is SEHNR and CDR2 FQNEAQ (reference sequence). The CDR3 covers 16 residues. CDR3 DNA sequence: TGTGCCAGCAGCTTAGCAGCGGGGGTGATCCAAGAGACCCAGTACTTC. This encodes CASSLAAGVIQETQYF.

The J gene is TRBJ2-5, the V gene TRBV7-9; possibly TRBD2 for D (6 bases). Germline V gene data show CDR1 as SEHNR and CDR2 as FQNEAQ (reference sequence). The CDR3 is 18 residues long. Trimming shortened V by 3 bases and J by 2 bases, and 22 bases separated the two germline ends. CDR3 sequence (DNA): TGTGCCAGCAGCTTCCCCAGCGGGTTAGACAGAGAACAAGAGACCCAGTACTTC. This encodes CASSFPSGLDREQETQYF.

This sequence joins TRBV20-1 and TRBJ1-5, with 8 nucleotides matching TRBD1. The CDR3 is 14 residues long. Germline V gene lookup returns CDR1 DFQATT and CDR2 SNEGSKA (reference sequence). J gave up 6 bases and V 4 bases, and 8 bases lay outside the gene matches. CDR3 region: CSATAGRGPQPQHF. The CDR3 nucleotides are TGCAGTGCTACCGCGGGCAGGGGGCCTCAGCCCCAGCATTTT.

This chain connects TRBV4-1 to TRBJ1-6, with D hard to call. Germline CDR1 and CDR2: MGHRA and YSYEKL. This CDR3 has 17 residues. Trimming left V 4 bases short and J 9 bases short, with 22 bases between. The CDR3 DNA sequence: TGCGCCAGCAGCCCCCTCCCCCCCGACGGTAGAGGTTCACCCCTCCACTTT. Translated, it gives CASSPLPPDGRGSPLHF.

The gene calls are TRBV6-5 and TRBJ2-2; D remains ambiguous. The CDR3 is 16 amino acids. The V end was cut by 0 bases, the J end by 2 bases, with 10 bases between. Looked up from germline, CDR1 is MNHEY and CDR2 is SVGAGI. The CDR3 region has the DNA TGTGCCAGCAGTTACTCGGTTCCCACAAACACCGGGGAGCTGTTTTTT. Residues: CASSYSVPTNTGELFF.

The chain uses TRBV5-1 and TRBJ2-7, with 10 bases aligning to TRBD1. The CDR3 runs 16 residues. Germline V gene sequence: CDR1 SGHRS, CDR2 YFSETQ. The V and J ends lost 4 bases and 5 bases, in that order; junction bases with no gene match: 12. CDR3 DNA sequence: TGCGCCAGCAGCGTACCCCGGGACAGGGGAGACCACGAGCAGTACTTC. Translating it yields CASSVPRDRGDHEQYF. The complete variable domain, with remaining parts taken from reference TRBV5-1 and TRBJ2-7, reads KAGVTQTPRYLIKTRGQQVTLSCSPISGHRSVSWYQQTPGQGLQFLFEYFSETQRNKGNFPGRFSGRQFSNSRSEMNVSTLELGDSALYLCASSVPRDRGDHEQYFGPGTRLTVT.

The chain employs TRBV6-1 and TRBJ2-7, with a tentative D call TRBD2 (7 bases). Germline-derived CDR1 and CDR2 are MNHNS and SASEGT. The CDR3 spans 16 residues. Trimming took off 6 bases at V and 5 bases at J, with 23 bases between the two ends. In DNA, the CDR3 is TGTGCCAGCAGCCAAGGTCCGGGACGCGGGGGCCACGAGCAGTACTTC. It encodes CASSQGPGRGGHEQYF.

Comments on this clonotype: A read error may produce the germline difference seen at one junction end. The genes are TRBV11-2 and TRBJ2-7; maybe TRBD2 (6 bases). This CDR3 has 15 residues. Looked up from germline, CDR1 is SGHAT and CDR2 is FQNNGV. The CDR3 DNA reads as TGTGCCAGCAGCTTCACGGGAGCGAGAGGGGACGAGCAGCACTTC. It yields the protein CASSFTGARGDEQHF.

This clonotype was recorded a few times. The chain carries TRBV2 and TRBJ2-3, with a tentative D call TRBD1 (6 bases). Trimming stripped 2 bases from V and 2 bases from J, with 11 bases between. CDR1 is SNHLY and CDR2 is FYNNEI in the germline V gene. The CDR3 covers 15 residues. The CDR3 region has the DNA TGTGCCAGCAGTGAACAGGGGACCTCCACAGATACGCAGTATTTT. It yields the protein CASSEQGTSTDTQYF.

There are a few counts of this clonotype. The J gene is TRBJ1-1, the V gene TRBV6-1, with unresolved D. The V gene's germline CDR1 is MNHNS and CDR2 SASEGT. The CDR3 sequence is 11 residues long. V shed 2 bases and J shed 6 bases, with 4 bases lying between them. The CDR3 DNA reads TGTGCCAGCAGTGAACTTGCTGAAGCTTTCTTT. Its protein product is CASSELAEAFF.

In its sample, this clonotype was seen a few times. This sequence joins TRBV10-3 and TRBJ1-2; weak D call: TRBD1 (5 bases). The CDR3 consists of 14 residues. Germline-derived CDR1 and CDR2 are ENHRY and SYGVKD. V lost 4 bases, J lost 6 bases, and 15 bases lay in between. The CDR3: CAISGREQDNGYTF. The CDR3 DNA reads as TGTGCCATCAGTGGGAGGGAACAGGATAATGGCTACACCTTC.

This clonotype was counted at least ten times. The gene calls are TRBV12-3 or TRBV12-4 and TRBJ1-3; D remains ambiguous. Trimming cost V 1 base and J 6 bases, with 10 bases left between them. The CDR3 consists of 14 residues. This chain's CDR3 is CASSLVGQTNTIYF. CDR3 in DNA: TGTGCCAGCAGTTTAGTGGGTCAGACAAACACCATATATTTT.

The chain has TRBV6-5 and TRBJ2-3, with 8 bases aligning to TRBD2. This CDR3 is built from 16 residues. V lost 2 bases, J lost 0 bases, and 4 bases stayed unmatched. CDR1 MNHEY and CDR2 SVGAGI come from the germline V gene. Here the CDR3 DNA reads TGTGCCAGCAGTTACCGGCGGGGGGCTAGCACAGATACGCAGTATTTT. Translated, it gives CASSYRRGASTDTQYF.

The chain couples TRBV15 to TRBJ1-1; no firm D call. V was cut by 0 bases and J by 1 base, with 3 bases left in between. Germline V lookup: CDR1 LNHNV, CDR2 YYDKDF (reference sequence). The CDR3 runs to 13 residues. The CDR3 DNA reads as TGTGCCACCAGCAGAGATTGGAACACTGAAGCTTTCTTT. This codes for CATSRDWNTEAFF.

V gene TRBV20-1 combines with J gene TRBJ2-7; a possible D gene is TRBD2 (5 bases). V lost 7 bases and J lost 3, with 19 bases in between. CDR3 length equals 14 residues. Germline CDR1 reads DFQATT; CDR2 reads SNEGSKA (reference sequence). CDR3: CSGGLSLRNYEQYF. CDR3 nucleotide sequence: TGCAGTGGAGGGTTGTCGTTGCGAAACTACGAGCAGTACTTC.

The table lists this clonotype with many counts. The chain is built from TRBV2 and TRBJ2-7, with D perhaps matching TRBD1 (5 bases). The V end lost 2 bases, the J end lost 5 bases, and 7 bases lay between the germline ends. CDR3 length: 12 amino acids. Germline CDR1 SNHLY, CDR2 FYNNEI. The DNA of the CDR3 is TGTGCCAGCAGTGAAAGGGGTAACGAGCAGTACTTC. It translates to CASSERGNEQYF. The complete variable domain, with remaining parts taken from reference TRBV2 and TRBJ2-7, reads EPEVTQTPSHQVTQMGQEVILRCVPISNHLYFYWYRQILGQKVEFLVSFYNNEISEKSEIFDDQFSVERPDGSNFTLKIRSTKLEDSAMYFCASSERGNEQYFGPGTRLTVT.

This clonotype was picked up many times. This chain joins TRBV29-1 and TRBJ1-4, with 9 bases aligning to TRBD1. Germline V CDR1 and CDR2: SQVTM, ANQGSEA. Losses at the gene ends were 0 bases for V and 8 bases for J; bases not matched to a gene: 7. This CDR3 is built from 15 residues. The CDR3: CSVEDLGQGGEKLFF. In nucleotides, the CDR3 is TGCAGCGTTGAAGATCTGGGACAGGGTGGGGAAAAACTGTTTTTT. The whole variable domain, filled in from reference TRBV29-1 and TRBJ1-4, reads SAVISQKPSRDICQRGTSLTIQCQVDSQVTMMFWYRQQPGQSLTLIATANQGSEATYESGFVIDKFPISRPNLTFSTLTVSNMSPEDSSIYLCSVEDLGQGGEKLFFGSGTQLSVL.

The table lists this clonotype with many counts. The chain links TRBV20-1 to TRBJ2-7; 10 bases match TRBD1. Germline V lookup: CDR1 DFQATT, CDR2 SNEGSKA (reference sequence). The CDR3 consists of 14 residues. Unmatched junction bases numbered 10, after V lost 6 bases and J lost 5 bases. The CDR3 coding sequence is TGCAGTGCCTCAATACCGGGACAGGGGCACGAGCAGTACTTC. Encoded protein: CSASIPGQGHEQYF.

In this sample, this clonotype turned up many times. The V gene is TRBV10-3, the J gene TRBJ1-1, with 7 positions matching TRBD1. The CDR3 has 11 residues. From germline, CDR1 is ENHRY and CDR2 SYGVKD. Trimming at V came to 4 bases and at J to 8 bases, leaving 1 base not matched to a gene. CDR3 coding DNA: TGTGCCATCAGTGGGGGACAGGAAGCTTTCTTT. The encoded protein is CAISGGQEAFF.

This clonotype has more than one count but fewer than ten. This chain links TRBV5-5 with TRBJ2-3; D is uncertain. V was pared by 4 bases and J by 0 bases, with 15 bases between. CDR3 length equals 16 residues. Germline V gene data show CDR1 as SGHKS and CDR2 as YYEKEE (reference sequence). The CDR3 DNA is TGTGCCAGCAGCACCTTCCCGACCCCTAGCACAGATACGCAGTATTTT. The encoded protein is CASSTFPTPSTDTQYF.

This clonotype was counted many times. The J gene is TRBJ1-5, the V gene TRBV12-3 or TRBV12-4; no reliable D call. Trimming stripped 6 bases from V and 1 base from J, with 7 bases between. This CDR3 contains 13 residues. The CDR3 DNA reads as TGTGCCAGCAGCTTTAACAGCAATCAGCCCCAGCATTTT. This encodes CASSFNSNQPQHF.

The chain joins TRBV9 to TRBJ2-1, with D hard to call. The CDR3 sequence is 14 residues long. The germline V and J ends were trimmed by 0 bases and 4 bases, with 8 bases remaining between them. Germline CDR1 is SGDLS and CDR2 is YYNGEE. Here the CDR3 DNA reads TGTGCCAGCAGCGTAGGAGAGGAATACAATGAGCAGTTCTTC. Translated, it gives CASSVGEEYNEQFF.

Here the CDR3 reads CASTDRSNSPLHF. The CDR3 DNA reads TGTGCCAGCACGGATAGGAGTAATTCACCCCTCCACTTT. The chain couples TRBV2 to TRBJ1-6; unclear D gene. The V end was cut by 7 bases, the J end by 6 bases, with 10 bases between. Germline CDR1 SNHLY, CDR2 FYNNEI. This CDR3 contains 13 residues.

This clonotype has just a few counts. The CDR3 sequence is CASANPGQGSYEQYF. DNA of the CDR3: TGTGCTAGTGCCAACCCGGGACAGGGCTCCTACGAGCAGTACTTC. The rearrangement joins TRBV12-5 to TRBJ2-7; TRBD1 aligns across 9 bases. The CDR3 covers 15 residues. Germline V gene data show CDR1 as LGHNT and CDR2 as FRNRAP. V trimming: 7 bases; J trimming: 0 bases; junction bases outside the gene matches: 7.